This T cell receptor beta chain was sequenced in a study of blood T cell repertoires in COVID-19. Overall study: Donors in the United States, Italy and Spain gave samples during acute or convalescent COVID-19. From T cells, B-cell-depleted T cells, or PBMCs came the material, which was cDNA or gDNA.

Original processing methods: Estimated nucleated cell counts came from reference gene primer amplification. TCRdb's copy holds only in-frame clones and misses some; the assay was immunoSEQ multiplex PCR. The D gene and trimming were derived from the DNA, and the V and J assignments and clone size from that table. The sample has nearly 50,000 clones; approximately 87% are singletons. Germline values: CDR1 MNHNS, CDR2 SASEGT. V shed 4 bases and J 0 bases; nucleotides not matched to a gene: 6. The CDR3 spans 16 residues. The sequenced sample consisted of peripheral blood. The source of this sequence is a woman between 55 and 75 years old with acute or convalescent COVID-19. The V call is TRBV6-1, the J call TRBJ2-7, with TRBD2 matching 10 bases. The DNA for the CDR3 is TGTGCCAGCAGTGCTTCTAGCGGGAGTATCTCCTACGAGCAGTACTTC. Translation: CASSASSGSISYEQYF.